The entry below describes one T cell receptor beta chain. Its antigen is unknown. This sample is drawn from a study of response to subunit inactivated influenza vaccine. Findings and caveats of the study: Authors suggested each seasonal influenza vaccination recruits few new T cells.

TCRdb reprocessed the RT-PCR reads with MiXCR, giving one entry per CDR3 protein. The repertoire holds about 830,000 distinct CDR3 sequences, with roughly 18% as singletons. The TCR sequence derives from a man over 45 who received an inactivated influenza vaccine. The specimen comprised PBMCs from blood, sampled 5 days after vaccination.

The CDR3 region has the DNA TGTGCCAGCAGCCAAGATTCGCCGTGGCAGGGAAACACCATATATTTT. Its protein is CASSQDSPWQGNTIYF. The chain links TRBV3-1 to TRBJ1-3; no definite D call. Germline CDR1 and CDR2: LGHDT and YNNKEL (reference sequence). There are 16 residues in the CDR3. V lost 0 bases and J lost 4, with 13 bases in between.